These 27 T cell receptor beta chains share one sample of origin, sequenced in a study of sequential checkpoint blockade in melanoma. Only in-frame clones appear in the TCRdb table, and some are missing; sequencing was by immunoSEQ multiplex PCR. The profile shows about 17,000 clones, approximately 80% of them singletons. The sample's treatment: randomized to nivolumab then ipilimumab (arm A) or the reverse (arm B). The specimen was CD8+ T cells sorted from blood (inferred from file names), collected from a patient given nivolumab and ipilimumab in sequence. These receptors came from a human donor with melanoma.

This sequence joins TRBV27 and TRBJ2-1; 12 bases fit TRBD2. This CDR3 is built from 17 residues. The J segment lost 1 base and the V segment lost 1 base, leaving 2 bases of the junction unmatched. Germline V lookup: CDR1 MNHEY, CDR2 SMNVEV (reference sequence). CDR3 region: CASSLLTSGGSYNEQFF. The CDR3 DNA follows: TGTGCCAGCAGTTTATTGACTAGCGGGGGTTCCTACAATGAGCAGTTCTTC.

The chain links TRBV10-2 to TRBJ2-7, with D possibly TRBD2 on 6 matching bases. This CDR3 is 13 amino acids long. The germline gives CDR1 WSHSY, CDR2 SAAADI. Trimming took 7 bases from V and 6 from J, leaving 16 bases between them. The CDR3 protein is CASTLEGWSEQYF. The CDR3 bases are TGCGCCAGCACCCTGGAGGGGTGGAGCGAGCAGTACTTC.

This chain links TRBV11-3 with TRBJ2-7; TRBD2 matches 7 bases. CDR1 and CDR2 from the germline V gene are SGHNT and YENEEA. V shed 0 bases, J shed 6 bases, and the junction held 5 bases outside the gene matches. The CDR3 length is 14 residues. The CDR3 is CASSLEGRAGEQYF. For the CDR3, the DNA is TGTGCCAGCAGCTTAGAGGGGAGGGCCGGCGAGCAGTACTTC.

The gene calls are TRBV7-2 and TRBJ2-7; 9 bases are shared with TRBD2. Germline CDR1 reads SGHTA; CDR2 reads FQGNSA. With V trimmed by 3 bases and J by 4 bases, 10 bases remained unmatched. This CDR3 is 16 amino acids long. The CDR3 sequence: CASSFPWNSGRYEQYF. Written as DNA, the CDR3 is TGTGCCAGCAGCTTCCCCTGGAATAGCGGGAGATACGAGCAGTACTTC.

This rearrangement joins TRBV4-3 to TRBJ1-2; D not certain. V was cut by 4 bases and J by 6 bases, with 9 bases left in between. Germline V gene lookup returns CDR1 LGHNA and CDR2 YSLEER. The CDR3 is 12 amino acids. CDR3 nucleotides: TGCGCCAGCAGCCCGTCCGGGGATGGCTACACCTTC. It codes for CASSPSGDGYTF.

This sequence joins TRBV2 and TRBJ2-4; perhaps TRBD1 as D (6 bases). CDR1 SNHLY and CDR2 FYNNEI come from the germline V gene. V lost 4 bases, J lost 2 bases, and 15 bases lay in between. The CDR3 contains 16 residues. CDR3 region: CASSGNRDLSKNIQYF. The CDR3 DNA reads TGTGCCAGCAGTGGGAACAGGGATCTTTCCAAAAACATTCAGTACTTC.

The chain has TRBV6-6 and TRBJ2-2; 7 bases map to TRBD2. This CDR3 region has 15 residues. CDR1 is MNHNY, CDR2 SVGAGI, per germline (reference sequence). The trim removed 3 bases at V and 3 bases at J, leaving 4 bases unmatched. CDR3 residues: CASSYDSGYTGELFF. CDR3 DNA sequence: TGTGCCAGCAGTTATGATAGCGGGTACACCGGGGAGCTGTTTTTT.

The chain joins TRBV28 to TRBJ2-7, with a possible D match to TRBD1 (5 bases). V lost 5 bases to trimming and J lost 3 bases, with 14 bases between them. Germline assignment: CDR1 MDHEN and CDR2 SYDVKM. The CDR3 is 14 amino acids. The CDR3 protein is CASSDDSPIYEQYF. Here the CDR3 DNA reads TGTGCCAGCAGTGACGACAGTCCAATCTACGAGCAGTACTTC.

The V gene is TRBV7-2, the J gene TRBJ2-7, with a tentative D call TRBD1 (6 bases). V dropped 5 bases and J dropped 4 bases, with 18 bases sitting between them. CDR1 is SGHTA, CDR2 FQGNSA, per germline. The CDR3 runs 15 residues. The DNA of the CDR3 is TGTGCCAGCAGCCCTTCAGAGGGGGAGTGGTACGAGCAGTACTTC. It is translated as CASSPSEGEWYEQYF.

The chain employs TRBV27 and TRBJ1-2, with 8 bases that match TRBD1. Germline V gene data show CDR1 as MNHEY and CDR2 as SMNVEV (reference sequence). V trimming: 5 bases; J trimming: 10 bases; junction bases outside the gene matches: 6. The length of the CDR3 is 12 residues. The CDR3 coding sequence is TGTGCCAGCAGTCCCTCAGGGGGCTTCTACACCTTC. This translates into CASSPSGGFYTF.

The CDR3 DNA is TGTGCCAGCAGCTTAGGGACTAGCTGGAGCTCCTACGAGCAGTACTTC. This codes for CASSLGTSWSSYEQYF. This chain connects TRBV7-2 to TRBJ2-7, with TRBD2 identical over 8 bases. The CDR3 is made up of 16 amino acids. Germline V gene data show CDR1 as SGHTA and CDR2 as FQGNSA. Trimming took 1 base from V and 0 from J; bases not matched to a gene: 5.

The rearrangement uses TRBV19 and TRBJ1-1, with a possible D match to TRBD1 (5 bases). The V gene lost 9 bases and the J gene lost 0 bases, with 11 bases spanning the gap. Germline CDR1 and CDR2: LNHDA and SQIVND (reference sequence). The CDR3 consists of 13 residues. The chain's CDR3 is CARGLELNTEAFF. CDR3 nucleotide sequence: TGTGCCAGGGGACTGGAACTGAACACTGAAGCTTTCTTT.

For the CDR3, the DNA is TGTGCCAGCAGCTTGAAGGGACAGATATACGAGCAGTACTTC. This translates into CASSLKGQIYEQYF. This chain uses TRBV5-4 with TRBJ2-5, with 7 bases matching TRBD1. The last part of the DNA fits TRBJ2-7 better; the J call may be wrong. The CDR3 runs 14 residues. Looked up from germline, CDR1 is SGHNT and CDR2 is YYREEE (reference sequence).

In this sample, this clone turned up a few times. The V call is TRBV4-3, the J call TRBJ1-2, with a tentative D call TRBD1 (5 bases). The CDR3 consists of 15 residues. Germline loops: CDR1 LGHNA, CDR2 YSLEER. With 3 bases removed from V and 4 bases from J, the gap between germline ends came to 15 bases. CDR3 DNA: TGCGCCAGCAGCCATACCGGGGGAGCTCTCTATGGCTACACCTTC. It translates to CASSHTGGALYGYTF.

The chain carries TRBV4-3 and TRBJ2-7, with D possibly being TRBD2 (7 bases). The CDR3 is 13 residues long. The V end lost 1 base, the J end lost 7 bases, and 11 bases lay between the germline ends. Germline assignment: CDR1 LGHNA and CDR2 YSLEER. CDR3 coding DNA: TGCGCCAGCAGCCAAGTGGGGGGGCTTGAGCAGTACTTC. This translates into CASSQVGGLEQYF.

The chain links TRBV27 to TRBJ2-5, with 8 bases aligning to TRBD2. The tail of the sequence fits TRBJ2-7 better, so the J call may be wrong. This CDR3 has 14 residues. Per germline, CDR1 MNHEY and CDR2 SMNVEV (reference sequence). CDR3 bases: TGTGCCAGCAGCCTACTAGCGGAGCATTACGAGCAGTACTTC. It yields the protein CASSLLAEHYEQYF.

The V call is TRBV5-4, the J call TRBJ2-7; D gene uncertain. The V and J ends lost 2 bases and 2 bases respectively, with 11 bases between them. The germline gives CDR1 SGHNT, CDR2 YYREEE (reference sequence). There are 14 residues in the CDR3. Here the CDR3 reads CASSFGIATYEQYF. The CDR3 nucleotides read TGTGCCAGCAGCTTTGGTATAGCTACCTACGAGCAGTACTTC.

Concerning this clone itself: A read error is possible here, since a much larger clone lies one base away. This same CDR3 is encoded by further DNA sequences in the sample. The J gene is TRBJ1-4, the V gene TRBV4-1, with 8 bases aligning to TRBD1. This CDR3 region has 16 residues. CDR1 is MGHRA, CDR2 YSYEKL, per germline. J lost 6 bases, V lost 4 bases, and 10 bases had no gene match. Here the CDR3 DNA reads TGCGCCAGCAGCCGCCTGACCGGGACAGGAGATGAAAAACTGTTTTTT. Translating it yields CASSRLTGTGDEKLFF.

The V gene is TRBV5-1, the J gene TRBJ2-7, with 8 nucleotides matching TRBD2. CDR3 size: 15 residues. Looked up from germline, CDR1 is SGHRS and CDR2 is YFSETQ. V lost 5 bases, J lost 0 bases, and 7 bases stayed unmatched. The CDR3: CASSFGRADSYEQYF. The CDR3 DNA follows: TGCGCCAGCAGTTTCGGGAGGGCTGACTCCTACGAGCAGTACTTC.

V usage is TRBV7-8 and J usage is TRBJ2-5; no clear D. The DNA matches TRBJ2-7 better at its end, which makes the J call doubtful. Germline V gene sequence: CDR1 SGHVS, CDR2 FQNEAQ. CDR3 length: 12 residues. The CDR3 protein is CASSEMGYEQYF. CDR3 DNA sequence: TGTGCCAGCAGCGAAATGGGCTACGAGCAGTACTTC.

The chain is built from TRBV4-1 and TRBJ2-7; 7 bases align to TRBD2. V was clipped by 1 base and J by 5 bases; unmatched bases: 14. The CDR3 loop spans 17 amino acids. Germline CDR1 MGHRA, CDR2 YSYEKL. The CDR3 nucleotides are TGCGCCAGCAGCCAAGCTGGCATCAGGCTAGCGGATCACGAGCAGTACTTC. Encoded protein: CASSQAGIRLADHEQYF.

The V and J genes are TRBV28 and TRBJ2-7; 7 bases agree with TRBD2. With V trimmed by 1 base and J by 1 base, 1 base remained unmatched. The length of the CDR3 is 14 residues. Germline V gene lookup returns CDR1 MDHEN and CDR2 SYDVKM. The chain's CDR3 is CASSLSGGSYEQYF. The CDR3 region has the DNA TGTGCCAGCAGTTTATCGGGGGGATCCTACGAGCAGTACTTC.

The count of this clone is one. V is TRBV29-1 and J is TRBJ1-2; D is uncertain. The CDR3 length is 15 residues. V lost 1 base to trimming and J lost 4 bases, with 16 bases between them. CDR1 is SQVTM and CDR2 is ANQGSEA in the germline V gene. CDR3 region: CSVEGLPEEGYGYTF. In DNA form, the CDR3 reads TGCAGCGTTGAAGGCCTTCCCGAGGAGGGCTATGGCTACACCTTC.

On this clone itself: A junction end diverges from the germline sequence, so it may reflect a read error. The CDR3 sequence: CAGSYSSKGQGYGYTF. In DNA, the CDR3 is TGTGCCGGCAGTTACTCGTCTAAGGGACAGGGGTATGGCTACACCTTC. The J gene is TRBJ1-2, the V gene TRBV6-5; 10 nucleotides agree with TRBD1. Germline values: CDR1 MNHEY, CDR2 SVGAGI. CDR3 length: 16 amino acids.

The J gene is TRBJ2-7, the V gene TRBV6-1; D ambiguous. CDR1 MNHNS and CDR2 SASEGT come from the germline V gene. The CDR3 is made up of 12 amino acids. Trimming took off 7 bases at V and 1 base at J, with 8 bases between the two ends. Here the CDR3 reads CASMVSSYEQYF. The DNA for the CDR3 is TGTGCCAGCATGGTCAGTTCCTACGAGCAGTACTTC.

V usage is TRBV15 and J usage is TRBJ1-5; D gene uncertain. The germline V and J ends were trimmed by 3 bases and 3 bases, with 9 bases remaining between them. The CDR3 consists of 14 residues. Germline V gene data show CDR1 as LNHNV and CDR2 as YYDKDF (reference sequence). For the CDR3, the DNA is TGTGCCACCAGCAGGAGAGGATTCAATCAGCCCCAGCATTTT. Translating it yields CATSRRGFNQPQHF.

V and J are TRBV15 and TRBJ1-2, with a weak D call TRBD1 (6 bases). V was trimmed by 2 bases and J by 7 bases, leaving 20 bases between them. The CDR3 loop spans 16 amino acids. Germline values: CDR1 LNHNV, CDR2 YYDKDF (reference sequence). The CDR3 DNA sequence: TGTGCCACCAGCAGAAGTTCTGGGGACATCGAGAGTGGCTACACCTTC. Protein sequence: CATSRSSGDIESGYTF.